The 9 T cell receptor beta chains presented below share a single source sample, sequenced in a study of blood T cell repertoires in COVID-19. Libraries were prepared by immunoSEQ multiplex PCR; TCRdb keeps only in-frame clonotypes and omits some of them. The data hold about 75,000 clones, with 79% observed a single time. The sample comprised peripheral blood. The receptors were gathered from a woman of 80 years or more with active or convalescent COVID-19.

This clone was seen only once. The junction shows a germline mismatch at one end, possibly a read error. CDR3 nucleotide sequence: TGTGCCACCAGCAGAGATTTGGGGACAGGGGGTTTGTGGGCCTTC. As protein: CATSRDLGTGGLWAF. This rearrangement joins TRBV15 to TRBJ1-2; 11 nucleotides align to TRBD1. From germline, CDR1 is LNHNV and CDR2 YYDKDF (reference sequence). CDR3 size: 15 residues.

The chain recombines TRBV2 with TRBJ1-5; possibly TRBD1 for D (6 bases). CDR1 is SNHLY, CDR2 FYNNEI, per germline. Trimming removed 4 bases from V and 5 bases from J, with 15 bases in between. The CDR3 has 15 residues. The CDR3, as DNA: TGTGCCAGCAGTGTTAATAACAGGGTCCATCAGCCCCAGCATTTT. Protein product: CASSVNNRVHQPQHF.

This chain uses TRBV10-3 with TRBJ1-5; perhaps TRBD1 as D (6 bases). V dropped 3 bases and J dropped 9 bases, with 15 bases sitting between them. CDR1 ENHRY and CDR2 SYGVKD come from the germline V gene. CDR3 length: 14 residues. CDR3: CAISELDSFGPQHF. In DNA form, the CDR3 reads TGTGCCATCAGTGAACTGGACAGCTTTGGGCCCCAGCATTTT.

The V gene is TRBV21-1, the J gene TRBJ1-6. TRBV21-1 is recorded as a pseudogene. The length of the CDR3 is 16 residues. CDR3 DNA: TGTGCCAGCAGCAAGAAGCCCGGGAAAGGGAATTCACCCCTCCACTTT. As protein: CASSKKPGKGNSPLHF.

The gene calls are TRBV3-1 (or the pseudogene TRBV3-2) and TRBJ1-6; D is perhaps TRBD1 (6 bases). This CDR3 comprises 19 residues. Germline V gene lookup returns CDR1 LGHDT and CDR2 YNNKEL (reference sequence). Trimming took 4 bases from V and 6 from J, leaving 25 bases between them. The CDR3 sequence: CASSRRSGTTYSRNSPLHF. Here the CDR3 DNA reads TGTGCCAGCAGCCGGCGGAGCGGGACAACATACTCTCGTAATTCACCCCTCCACTTT.

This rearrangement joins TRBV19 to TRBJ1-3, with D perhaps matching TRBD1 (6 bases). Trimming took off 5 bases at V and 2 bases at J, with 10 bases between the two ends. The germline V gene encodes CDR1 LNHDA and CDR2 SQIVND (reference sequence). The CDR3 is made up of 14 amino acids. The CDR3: CASSLRTAGNTIYF. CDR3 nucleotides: TGTGCCAGTAGTCTCAGGACAGCTGGAAACACCATATATTTT. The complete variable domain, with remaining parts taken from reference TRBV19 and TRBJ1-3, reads DGGITQSPKYLFRKEGQNVTLSCEQNLNHDAMYWYRQDPGQGLRLIYYSQIVNDFQKGDIAEGYSVSREKKESFPLTVTSAQKNPTAFYLCASSLRTAGNTIYFGEGSWLTVV.

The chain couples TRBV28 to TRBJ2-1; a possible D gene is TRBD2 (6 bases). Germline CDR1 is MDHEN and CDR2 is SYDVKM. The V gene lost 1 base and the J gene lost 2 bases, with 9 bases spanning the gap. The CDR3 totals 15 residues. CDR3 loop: CASSLSGGPYNEQFF. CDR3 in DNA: TGTGCCAGCAGTTTATCCGGGGGTCCCTACAATGAGCAGTTCTTC. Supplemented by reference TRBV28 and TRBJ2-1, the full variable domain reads DVKVTQSSRYLVKRTGEKVFLECVQDMDHENMFWYRQDPGLGLRLIYFSYDVKMKEKGDIPEGYSVSREKKERFSLILESASTNQTSMYLCASSLSGGPYNEQFFGPGTRLTVL.

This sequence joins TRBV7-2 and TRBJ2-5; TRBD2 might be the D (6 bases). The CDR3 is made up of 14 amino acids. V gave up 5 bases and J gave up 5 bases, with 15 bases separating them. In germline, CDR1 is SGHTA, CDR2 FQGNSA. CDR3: CASSARLGFETQYF. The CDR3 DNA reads TGTGCCAGCAGCGCCCGACTAGGTTTTGAGACCCAGTACTTC.

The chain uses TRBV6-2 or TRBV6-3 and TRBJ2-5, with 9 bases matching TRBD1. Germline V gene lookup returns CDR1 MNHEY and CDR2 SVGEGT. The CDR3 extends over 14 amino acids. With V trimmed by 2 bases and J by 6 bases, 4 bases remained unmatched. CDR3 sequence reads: CASSYHGQGQTQYF. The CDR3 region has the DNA TGTGCCAGCAGTTACCACGGACAGGGGCAGACCCAGTACTTC.